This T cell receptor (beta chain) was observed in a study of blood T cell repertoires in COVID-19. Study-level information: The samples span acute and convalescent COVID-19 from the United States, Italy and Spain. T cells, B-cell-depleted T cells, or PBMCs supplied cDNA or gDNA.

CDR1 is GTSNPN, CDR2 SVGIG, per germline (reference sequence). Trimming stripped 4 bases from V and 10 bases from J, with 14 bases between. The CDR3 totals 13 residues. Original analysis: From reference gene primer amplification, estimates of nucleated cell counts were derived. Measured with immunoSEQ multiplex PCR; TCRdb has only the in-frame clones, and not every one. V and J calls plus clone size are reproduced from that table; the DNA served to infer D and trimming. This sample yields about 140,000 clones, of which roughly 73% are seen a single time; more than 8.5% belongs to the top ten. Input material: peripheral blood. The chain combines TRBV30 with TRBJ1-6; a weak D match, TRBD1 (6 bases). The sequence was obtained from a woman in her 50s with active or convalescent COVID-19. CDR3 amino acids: CAWNTGYESPLHF. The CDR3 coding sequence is TGTGCCTGGAACACAGGGTATGAATCACCCCTCCACTTT. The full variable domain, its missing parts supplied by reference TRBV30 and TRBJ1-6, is SQTIHQWPATLVQPVGSPLSLECTVEGTSNPNLYWYRQAAGRGLQLLFYSVGIGQISSEVPQNLSASRPQDRQFILSSKKLLLSDSGFYLCAWNTGYESPLHFGNGTRLTVT.